The clone carrying this TCR beta chain was counted between two and nine times. The antigen is unknown. This entry is derived from a study of T cell repertoires in cytomegalovirus infection. Study details: It can be stated that public TCR beta signatures indicated CMV infection as well as a matching HLA type. Findings and limits, study-wide: In two of eight donors, the top clonotype was HLA-C-restricted CMV-specific. Carriage of CMV together with the relevant HLA was identifiable through cumulative public TCR beta family frequency.

Germline V gene data show CDR1 as MNHEY and CDR2 as SVGAGI. Trimming removed 2 bases at V and 4 bases at J, with 23 bases between. The CDR3 is made up of 18 amino acids. TCRdb reprocessed the reads with MiXCR, giving one entry per CDR3 protein. The sample lists 50,000 to 60,000 distinct CDR3 sequences; around a fifth were seen once. The sequencing here drew on CD8+ T cells from cultured PBMCs, taken from culture after CMV antigen stimulation. This chain uses TRBV6-5 with TRBJ1-2; D is unclear. The clonotype comes from a human donor in good health (CMV status not recorded). Some clones in this sample may be carry-over from other donors' samples. The CDR3 nucleotides are TGTGCCAGCAGTTACACCCCCGGCAAACTAGCACCTATCTATGGCTACACCTTC. Translated: CASSYTPGKLAPIYGYTF.